The following is a TCR beta chain sequence with its context. Its antigen remains unidentified. Per-base quality was not reported, and no clone a single base away is much larger than it. This entry belongs to a study of blood T cell repertoires in COVID-19 (dated by TCRdb to 2020 to 2021). Regarding the research as a whole: Samples from collaborators originated in the United States, Italy and Spain and spanned both the acute and convalescent phases of COVID-19. The prospective study material was composed of cDNA or gDNA derived from T cells, B-cell-depleted T cells, or PBMCs. The dataset comprised deeply sampled blood TCRbeta repertoires from subjects exposed to, actively infected with, or recovered from COVID-19. A freely available public database, intended as a resource for researchers studying the immune response to SARS-CoV-2, is where the repertoires were released. Samples came from the ongoing ImmuneRACE study (first 160 participants) plus 1,254 subjects from 6 global collaborators. Sample metadata almost always included a de-identified subject ID, COVID-19 status, age in years and sex. Where available, HLA class I and class II types were taken from metadata supplied by the sample provider and were not determined by assay-based typing.

The CDR3 spans 11 residues, from the cysteine through the phenylalanine. The retained sequence is limited to the CDR3, 33 bases, with the frame set at the first base. CDR1 ENHRY and CDR2 SYGVKD are derived from the germline V gene. Here V drops 11 bases and J drops 6 bases, and the junction holds 4 bases not matched to any gene. TCRbeta CDR3 regions were amplified from genomic DNA using the immunoSEQ Assay, a bias-controlled multiplex PCR. Regarding the original processing steps: The number of nucleated cells in each sample was estimated from the amplification of reference gene primers within the assay. To quantify the absolute abundance of each unique TCRbeta CDR3 rearrangement, sequence reads were collapsed and filtered. Productive Simpson clonality was computed per sample as the square root of Simpson's diversity index over productive rearrangements. Sourced from immuneACCESS, this table was stored by TCRdb with only in-frame sequences that have V and J called. A share of the clones is absent; for the studies checked, an unresolved V gene accounts for under half, and the remainder has no known explanation. V, J and clone size reflect that table, while D and trimming were determined from the DNA. This sample gives 200,000 to 250,000 clones in total; about 88% of them show up just once. Together, the top ten hold 1.9% of the sample.

Broader findings and caveats from the paper: The quantity of clinical and demographic metadata differed by source and by participant and was supplied without curation.

Collaborating institutions collected whole blood in K2EDTA tubes following their own protocols. For TCRbeta analysis, collaborators shipped samples as frozen whole blood, isolated PBMCs, or DNA extracted from either of those sample types. Sequencing used peripheral blood. The chain is assembled from TRBV10-3 and TRBJ1-5, and TRBD1 matches 7 of the central bases. This TCR derives from a man aged 40-55 years with active or convalescent COVID-19. The DNA sequence is given as TGTGCCTCAGGGGACAGTCAGCCCCAGCATTTT. It codes for CASGDSQPQHF.